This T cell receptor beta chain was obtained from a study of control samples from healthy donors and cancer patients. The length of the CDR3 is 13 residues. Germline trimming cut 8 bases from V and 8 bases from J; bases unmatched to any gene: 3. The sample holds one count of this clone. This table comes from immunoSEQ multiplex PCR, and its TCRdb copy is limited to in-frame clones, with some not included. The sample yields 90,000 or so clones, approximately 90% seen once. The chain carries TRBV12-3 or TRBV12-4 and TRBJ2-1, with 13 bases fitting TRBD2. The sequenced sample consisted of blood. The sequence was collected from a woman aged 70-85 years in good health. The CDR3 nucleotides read TGTGCCAGCTTACTAGCGGGGGGGTATGAGCAGTTCTTC. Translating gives CASLLAGGYEQFF.